This entry is about one TCR beta chain. Its matching antigen is unknown. This entry belongs to a study of shared clonotypes between healthy human individuals. Positive CCR7 selection of CD45RO-negative cells yielded the naive CD8 cells, and terminally differentiated effector memory CD45RA+ cells were excluded. Some 29,000 T cell genomes (approximately 0.2 ug DNA) went into each sorted-subset replicate. In the study's own analysis: ImmunoSEQ gave junction-only sequences without quality scores, so filtering differed. Clones were sequenced by immunoSEQ multiplex PCR, and TCRdb holds only the in-frame ones, with some missing. The DNA was the basis for D and trimming; V, J and clone size are from that table. The data contain about 550,000 clones, roughly 95% of them seen just once; the ten biggest clones take up 0.11%. Germline-derived CDR1 and CDR2 are SNHLY and FYNNEI. CDR3 length equals 15 residues. The J segment lost 7 bases and the V segment lost 8 bases, leaving 13 bases of the junction unmatched.

The study, taken as a whole, reports: Represented genetic and exposure-history diversity was restricted by having few donors.

Source material: naive CD8+ T cells sorted from blood. This chain joins TRBV2 and TRBJ1-2; TRBD1 aligns across 10 bases. This receptor was obtained from a woman aged 25-40 years in good health. Here the CDR3 DNA reads TGTGCCAGCTCTGGGTCCCGGGACAGGGGTGGTGGCTACACCTTC. This translates into CASSGSRDRGGGYTF.